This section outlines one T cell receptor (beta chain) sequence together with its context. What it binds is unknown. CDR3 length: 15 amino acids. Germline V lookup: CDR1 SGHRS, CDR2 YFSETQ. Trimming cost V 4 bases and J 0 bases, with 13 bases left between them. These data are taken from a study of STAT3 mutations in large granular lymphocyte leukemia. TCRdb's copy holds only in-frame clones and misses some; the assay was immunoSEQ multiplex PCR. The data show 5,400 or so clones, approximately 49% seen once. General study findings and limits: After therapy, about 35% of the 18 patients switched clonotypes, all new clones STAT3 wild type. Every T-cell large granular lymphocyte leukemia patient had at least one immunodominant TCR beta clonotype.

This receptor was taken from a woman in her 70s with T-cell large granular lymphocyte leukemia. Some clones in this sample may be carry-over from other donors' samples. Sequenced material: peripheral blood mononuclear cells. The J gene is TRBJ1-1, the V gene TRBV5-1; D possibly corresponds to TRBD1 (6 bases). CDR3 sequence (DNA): TGCGCCAGCAGCCTCGAGAGACAGGTGAACACTGAAGCTTTCTTT. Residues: CASSLERQVNTEAFF.